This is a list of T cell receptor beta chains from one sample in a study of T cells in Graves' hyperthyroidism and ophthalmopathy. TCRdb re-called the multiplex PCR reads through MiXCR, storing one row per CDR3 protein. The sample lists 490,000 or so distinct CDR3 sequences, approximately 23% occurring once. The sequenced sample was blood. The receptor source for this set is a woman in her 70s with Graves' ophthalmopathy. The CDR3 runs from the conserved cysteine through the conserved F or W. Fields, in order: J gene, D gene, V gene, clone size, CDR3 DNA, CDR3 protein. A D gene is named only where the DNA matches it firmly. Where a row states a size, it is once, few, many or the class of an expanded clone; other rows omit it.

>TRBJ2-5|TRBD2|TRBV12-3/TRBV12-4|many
TGTGCCAGCAGTCCAAAGACTAGCGGGTGGCAAGAGACCCAGTACTTC
CASSPKTSGWQETQYF
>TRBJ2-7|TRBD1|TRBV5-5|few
TGTGCCAGCAGCCCCCAGGGGGCCGAGCAGTACTTC
CASSPQGAEQYF
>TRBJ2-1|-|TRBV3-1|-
TGTGCCAGCAGCCTCTTGGGCGCAGAGCAGTTCTTC
CASSLLGAEQFF
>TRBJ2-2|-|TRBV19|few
TGTGCCAGTAGTATTTTAACAGGGTACACCGGGGAGCTGTTTTTT
CASSILTGYTGELFF
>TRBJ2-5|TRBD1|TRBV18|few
TGTGCCAGCTCACTCCGGGGGACAGGGGCTCCGGAGACCCAGTACTTC
CASSLRGTGAPETQYF
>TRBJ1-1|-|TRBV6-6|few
TGTGCCAGCAGTTACTCCCGCGGTCGTGAAGCTTTCTTT
CASSYSRGREAFF
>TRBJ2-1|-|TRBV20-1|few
TGCAGTGCTAGAGATTCCCGGGAGCTCCTTGAGCAGTTCTTC
CSARDSRELLEQFF
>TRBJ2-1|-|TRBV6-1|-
TGTGCCAGCAGTGATATGGGGCCTAGCTCCTACAATGAGCAGTTCTTC
CASSDMGPSSYNEQFF
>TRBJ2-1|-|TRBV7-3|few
TGTGCCAGCAGCTTAGCTTCTGATTATGAGCAGTTCTTC
CASSLASDYEQFF
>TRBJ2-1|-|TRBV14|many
TGTGCCAGCAGCCAAGACCACCCAGGCCACAATGAGCAGTTCTTC
CASSQDHPGHNEQFF
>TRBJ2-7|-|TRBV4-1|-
TGCGCCAGCAGCCAACTGCGAGGTCCTTATTACGAGCAGTACTTC
CASSQLRGPYYEQYF
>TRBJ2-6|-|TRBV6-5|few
TGTGCCAGCAGTTACTCGAAGAATCGGCGGTCCTCTGGGGCCAACGTCCTGACTTTC
CASSYSKNRRSSGANVLTF
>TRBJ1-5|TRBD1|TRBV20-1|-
TGCAGTGCTAGACGCAGGGGGGATCAGCCCCAGCATTTT
CSARRRGDQPQHF
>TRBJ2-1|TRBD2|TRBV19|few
TGTGCCAGTAGTATAGATCGCGGGACTAGCAGTAGCTCCTACAATGAGCAGTTCTTC
CASSIDRGTSSSSYNEQFF
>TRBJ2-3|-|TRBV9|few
TGTGCCAGCAGCGTAGCTACGCGGGGTAGTAGCCTCACAGATACGCAGTATTTT
CASSVATRGSSLTDTQYF
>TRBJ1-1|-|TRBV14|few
TGTGCCAGCAGCCAACGGGGTGGGTCGGTAGCTTTCTTT
CASSQRGGSVAFF
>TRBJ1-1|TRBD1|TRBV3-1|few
TGTGCCAGCAGCCGGGGGACAGCAACCCAGAACACTGAAGCTTTCTTT
CASSRGTATQNTEAFF
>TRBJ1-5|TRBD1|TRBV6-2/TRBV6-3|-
TGTGCCAGCAGTTACGACGGATGGTCTCCAGGGGGGTGGGGGCCCCAGCATTTT
CASSYDGWSPGGWGPQHF
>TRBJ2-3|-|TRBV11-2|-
TGTGCCAGCACCCCCCCCAGCTGGACGCAGTATTTT
CASTPPSWTQYF
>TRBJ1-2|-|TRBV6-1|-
TGTGCCAGCAGTTACTCCCGAGGGGCGAACTATGGCTACACCTTC
CASSYSRGANYGYTF
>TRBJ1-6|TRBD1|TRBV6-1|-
TGTGCCAGCAGTTCTGACAGGGCTTCACCCCTCCACTTT
CASSSDRASPLHF
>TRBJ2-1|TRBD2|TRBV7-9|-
TGTGCCAGCAGCTTATTTGCTGATGGGGGACTAGGATACAATGAGCAGTTCTTC
CASSLFADGGLGYNEQFF
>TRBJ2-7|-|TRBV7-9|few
TGTGCCAGCAGCTTGGGGGGCGGCTGGTCCTACGAGCAGTACTTC
CASSLGGGWSYEQYF
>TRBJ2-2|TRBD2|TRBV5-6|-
TGTGCCAGCAGTACGGCGGGGGCGAACACCGGGGAGCTGTTTTTT
CASSTAGANTGELFF
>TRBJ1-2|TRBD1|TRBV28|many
TGTGCCAGCAGGGCCGGGACAGGGCTCTATGGCTACACCTTC
CASRAGTGLYGYTF
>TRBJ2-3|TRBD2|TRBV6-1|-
TGTGCCAGCAGTCGGACTAGAATGCCAGATACGCAGTATTTT
CASSRTRMPDTQYF
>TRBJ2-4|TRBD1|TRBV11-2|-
TGTGCCAGCAGCAGGCAATCCACAAACAGGGGAGAAAACATTCAGTACTTC
CASSRQSTNRGENIQYF
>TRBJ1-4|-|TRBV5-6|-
TGTGCCAGCAGCTCCACAAAACGGGAACAGGGTGAAAAACTGTTTTTT
CASSSTKREQGEKLFF
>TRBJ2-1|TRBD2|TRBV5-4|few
TGTGCCAGCAGCTTGGGACTAGCGGGAGACTACAATGAGCAGTTCTTC
CASSLGLAGDYNEQFF
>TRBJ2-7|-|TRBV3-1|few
TGTGCCAGCAGCCAAGTGGGCGAGCAGTACTTC
CASSQVGEQYF
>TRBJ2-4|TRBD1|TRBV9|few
TGTGCCAGCAGCCCTCGGGACAGGACCCTCCTAGCCAAAAACATTCAGTACTTC
CASSPRDRTLLAKNIQYF
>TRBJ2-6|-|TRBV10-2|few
TGCGCCACCTACGGACGCTCTGGGGCCAACGTCCTGACTTTC
CATYGRSGANVLTF
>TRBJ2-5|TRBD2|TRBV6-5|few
TGTGCCAGCAGTTACGCGAGGCTCCCGGGGAGGGAGTACTTC
CASSYARLPGREYF
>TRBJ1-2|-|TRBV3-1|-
TGTGCCAGCAGCCAAGCAGGGCGGGCCTACACCTTC
CASSQAGRAYTF
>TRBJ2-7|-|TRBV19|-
TGTGCCAGCCATGGGCGGGACTACGAGCAGTACTTC
CASHGRDYEQYF
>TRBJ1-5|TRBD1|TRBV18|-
TGTGCCAGCTCACCGGGACAGGGGGCGCGAGGCAATCAGCCCCAGCATTTT
CASSPGQGARGNQPQHF
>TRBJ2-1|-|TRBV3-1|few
TGTGCCAGCAGCCTGGGAAGGCTTGGGAATGAGCAGTTCTTC
CASSLGRLGNEQFF
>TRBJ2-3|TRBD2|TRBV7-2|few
TGTGCCAGCACCCTCCGAGGACTAGGGGGCACAGATACGCAGTATTTT
CASTLRGLGGTDTQYF
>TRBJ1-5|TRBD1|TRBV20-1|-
TGCAGTGCTATACCGGGACAGGGTAACAATCAGCCCCAGCATTTT
CSAIPGQGNNQPQHF
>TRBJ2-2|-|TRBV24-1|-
TGTGCCACCAGTCAGTCAGGGAACACCGGGGAGCTGTTTTTT
CATSQSGNTGELFF
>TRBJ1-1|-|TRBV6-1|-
TGTGCCAGCACTTTAGATGCGGGGAACACTGAAGCTTTCTTT
CASTLDAGNTEAFF
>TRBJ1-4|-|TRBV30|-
TGTGCCTGGTCGGGGGGTTCGAATGAAAAACTGTTTTTT
CAWSGGSNEKLFF
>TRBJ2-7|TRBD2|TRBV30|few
TGTGCCTGGAGTGTCCAGGGACTAGCGGGAGGAGGGGAGCAGTACTTC
CAWSVQGLAGGGEQYF
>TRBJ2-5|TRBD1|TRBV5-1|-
TGCGCCAGCAGCTTGGACGGACAGGGGGAGACCCAGTACTTC
CASSLDGQGETQYF
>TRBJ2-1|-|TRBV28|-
TGTGCCAGCAGTTTAATACAGAGAGCCTGGGGTGAGCAGTTCTTC
CASSLIQRAWGEQFF
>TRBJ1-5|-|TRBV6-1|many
TGTGCCAGCAGTGAAGAGGTCAGATCGAGGCAGCCCCAGCATTTT
CASSEEVRSRQPQHF
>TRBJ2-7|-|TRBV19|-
TGTGCCAGTAGTGCTGTACGGGGTGGCGAGCAGTACTTC
CASSAVRGGEQYF
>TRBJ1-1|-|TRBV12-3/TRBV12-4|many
TGTGCCAGCAGTTCTCGACAGACGAACACTGAAGCTTTCTTT
CASSSRQTNTEAFF
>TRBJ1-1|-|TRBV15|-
TGTGCCACCAGCAGAGATCGGGGAAGTGAAGCTTTCTTT
CATSRDRGSEAFF
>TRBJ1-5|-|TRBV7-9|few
TGTGCCAGCAGCCCCCTGGATCAGCCCCAGCATTTT
CASSPLDQPQHF